These 26 T cell receptor beta chains were all obtained from the same sample, sequenced in a study of regulatory T cells in long-lasting Graves disease. The time point: persistent/refractory GD, antithyroid drugs over 5 years with positive TRAb. With RNA extracted from PBMCs as input, the TCR library was made. Construction of the TCR beta libraries employed iRepertoire HTBI primers in conjunction with Arm-PCR of CDR3 regions. A single record per CDR3 protein comes from TCRdb applying MiXCR to the multiplex PCR reads. The sample shows roughly 400,000 distinct CDR3 sequences, roughly 20% of them seen only once. The specimen was peripheral blood mononuclear cells (PBMCs), collected when the disease was refractory, from a patient treated with antithyroid drugs. Receptors were obtained from a female donor with Graves disease.

This clonotype was seen more than once but under ten times. This chain uses TRBV19 with TRBJ2-4, with 11 bases that match TRBD2. The CDR3 runs 14 residues. Trimming removed 3 bases from V and 7 bases from J; junction bases left unmatched: 2. CDR1 is LNHDA and CDR2 is SQIVND in the germline V gene (reference sequence). In nucleotides, the CDR3 is TGTGCCAGTAGTATGACTAGCGGGATTAACATTCAGTACTTC. This gives the protein CASSMTSGINIQYF.

V and J are TRBV20-1 and TRBJ2-7, with TRBD2 as a possible D gene (6 bases). This CDR3 spans 14 amino acids. Germline assignment: CDR1 DFQATT and CDR2 SNEGSKA (reference sequence). Trimming took 0 bases from V and 0 from J, leaving 9 bases between them. CDR3 nucleotides: TGCAGTGCTAGAGACCGGGAGCTCTCCTACGAGCAGTACTTC. It codes for CSARDRELSYEQYF.

Only a few counts were recorded for this clonotype. J is TRBJ2-7 and V is TRBV28; 11 bases map to TRBD2. Germline-derived CDR1 and CDR2 are MDHEN and SYDVKM. The CDR3 covers 16 residues. The junction had 14 bases not matched to a gene; V was cut back by 9 bases and J by 4 bases. The CDR3 loop reads CASSPYSGRAQYEQYF. CDR3 bases: TGTGCCAGTAGCCCATATAGCGGGAGGGCCCAATACGAGCAGTACTTC.

In this sample, this clonotype turned up many times. This chain connects TRBV28 to TRBJ1-5, with 7 bases lining up with TRBD1. V dropped 7 bases and J dropped 2; count of bases not matched to a gene: 5. Germline lookup yields CDR1 MDHEN and CDR2 SYDVKM. This CDR3 comprises 14 residues. The CDR3 protein is CASTNDRGNQPQHF. The CDR3 DNA reads TGTGCCAGCACCAACGACAGGGGCAATCAGCCCCAGCATTTT.

The chain links TRBV20-1 to TRBJ2-7, with 9 bases identical to TRBD1. The germline CDR1 and CDR2 sequences are DFQATT and SNEGSKA (reference sequence). This CDR3 contains 14 residues. The trim removed 6 bases at V and 4 bases at J, leaving 10 bases unmatched. The CDR3 reads CSALNRDRAYEQYF. The DNA for the CDR3 is TGCAGTGCATTAAATCGGGACAGGGCTTACGAGCAGTACTTC.

This clonotype showed up many times. The J gene is TRBJ2-7, the V gene TRBV24-1, with TRBD1 matching over 10 bases. The germline V gene has CDR1 KGHDR and CDR2 SFDVKD. The CDR3 consists of 15 residues. The ends lost 8 bases at V and 3 bases at J; junction bases unmatched: 9. Here the CDR3 reads CATIPRGTGDYEQYF. CDR3 nucleotides: TGTGCCACCATCCCCCGAGGGACAGGGGACTACGAGCAGTACTTC.

The chain recombines TRBV12-3 or TRBV12-4 with TRBJ2-3; the match to TRBD2 covers 7 bases. The CDR3 has 20 amino acids. Losses at the gene ends were 3 bases for V and 1 base for J; bases not matched to a gene: 19. CDR3 nucleotides: TGTGCCAGCAGTTTCATCCAAATGAAGGGAGGGTCAGGGCGCACAGATACGCAGTATTTT. Protein sequence: CASSFIQMKGGSGRTDTQYF.

Remarks on this clonotype: A read error may explain this, as a much larger clone is one base away. The CDR3 carries no conserved terminal phenylalanine or tryptophan, so it likely arises from a read error. The rearrangement uses TRBV12-3 or TRBV12-4 and TRBJ2-7, with TRBD1 matching 10 bases. The V gene end was trimmed by 3 bases and the J gene end by 3 bases; junction bases not matched to a gene: 8. The CDR3 covers 16 residues. The CDR3 here is CASSFGGQGKFYEQYL. CDR3 sequence (DNA): TGTGCCAGCAGTTTTGGGGGACAGGGGAAATTCTACGAGCAGTACCTC.

The chain carries TRBV11-2 and TRBJ2-1; 9 bases line up with TRBD2. The trim removed 6 bases at V and 3 bases at J, leaving 6 bases unmatched. This CDR3 has 15 amino acids. Per germline, CDR1 SGHAT and CDR2 FQNNGV. The CDR3 DNA sequence: TGTGCCAGCAGTATTAGCGGGAGAGGCTACAATGAGCAGTTCTTC. This encodes CASSISGRGYNEQFF. The complete variable domain, with remaining parts taken from reference TRBV11-2 and TRBJ2-1, reads EAGVAQSPRYKIIEKRQSVAFWCNPISGHATLYWYQQILGQGPKLLIQFQNNGVVDDSQLPKDRFSAERLKGVDSTLKIQPAKLEDSAVYLCASSISGRGYNEQFFGPGTRLTVL.

The rearrangement links TRBV7-2 to TRBJ2-5; TRBD2 agrees at 12 bases. J lost 7 bases, V lost 2 bases, and 23 bases had no gene match. In germline, CDR1 is SGHTA, CDR2 FQGNSA. The CDR3 runs 21 residues. CDR3: CASSLIPPQLTSGSSGGTQYF. In DNA form, the CDR3 reads TGTGCCAGCAGCTTAATTCCCCCTCAGCTGACTAGCGGGAGTTCTGGTGGGACCCAGTACTTC.

The V gene is TRBV6-5, the J gene TRBJ2-2, with D unresolved. V shed 2 bases and J shed 0 bases, with 7 bases lying between them. CDR1 and CDR2 from the germline V gene are MNHEY and SVGAGI. This CDR3 has 15 amino acids. The CDR3 region is CASSYRQPNTGELFF. CDR3 in DNA: TGTGCCAGCAGTTACCGACAACCGAACACCGGGGAGCTGTTTTTT.

This clonotype has a count of ten or more. V is TRBV12-3 or TRBV12-4 and J is TRBJ2-4; 11 bases are shared with TRBD2. V lost 3 bases and J lost 0; bases outside the gene matches: 4. The CDR3 sequence is 17 residues long. CDR3 sequence: CASSLGLAVLAKNIQYF. The DNA for the CDR3 is TGTGCCAGCAGTTTGGGACTAGCGGTCTTAGCCAAAAACATTCAGTACTTC.

This clonotype has ten or more counts. This chain links TRBV28 with TRBJ1-5; weak D call: TRBD1 (6 bases). V was pared by 6 bases and J by 3 bases, with 18 bases between. The CDR3 length is 16 residues. Germline V gene lookup returns CDR1 MDHEN and CDR2 SYDVKM. CDR3 loop: CASRRSGAETNQPQHF. The CDR3 DNA reads as TGTGCCAGCAGGAGATCAGGGGCAGAGACCAATCAGCCCCAGCATTTT. Using reference TRBV28 and TRBJ1-5 for the parts outside the CDR3, the full variable domain is DVKVTQSSRYLVKRTGEKVFLECVQDMDHENMFWYRQDPGLGLRLIYFSYDVKMKEKGDIPEGYSVSREKKERFSLILESASTNQTSMYLCASRRSGAETNQPQHFGDGTRLSIL.

V gene TRBV7-2 combines with J gene TRBJ1-6; D unclear. Germline V gene lookup returns CDR1 SGHTA and CDR2 FQGNSA. This CDR3 region has 14 residues. Trimming removed 5 bases from V and 6 bases from J, with 11 bases in between. The CDR3 loop reads CASSLQQTNSPLHF. CDR3 in DNA: TGTGCCAGCAGCCTTCAGCAGACTAATTCACCCCTCCACTTT.

This chain uses TRBV28 with TRBJ1-1; D remains ambiguous. This CDR3 comprises 12 residues. The germline gives CDR1 MDHEN, CDR2 SYDVKM. With 5 bases removed from V and 6 bases from J, the gap between germline ends came to 10 bases. The CDR3 DNA reads TGTGCCAGCAGTCCATATCCTTCTGAAGCTTTCTTT. This sequence encodes CASSPYPSEAFF.

This clonotype was detected many times. V and J are TRBV2 and TRBJ2-6; D gene unclear. Germline CDR1 SNHLY, CDR2 FYNNEI. The V end lost 4 bases, the J end lost 0 bases, and 7 bases lay between the germline ends. The CDR3 spans 15 residues. The CDR3 spells CASSALHSGANVLTF. The CDR3, as DNA: TGTGCCAGCAGTGCGCTCCACTCTGGGGCCAACGTCCTGACTTTC.

This clonotype was observed at least ten times. In DNA form, the CDR3 reads TGTGCCAGCAGACTCAGGACAGGGAACACTGAAGCTTTCTTT. It yields the protein CASRLRTGNTEAFF. V and J are TRBV6-2 or TRBV6-3 and TRBJ1-1, with TRBD1 matching over 7 bases. Germline CDR1 and CDR2: MNHEY and SVGEGT. This CDR3 has 14 amino acids. V shed 6 bases and J 1 base; nucleotides not matched to a gene: 5.

This chain joins TRBV28 and TRBJ2-4; D is unresolved. Trimming removed 3 bases at V and 5 bases at J, with 5 bases between. Per germline, CDR1 MDHEN and CDR2 SYDVKM. There are 12 residues in the CDR3. The CDR3 protein is CASSFRENIQYF. CDR3 nucleotide sequence: TGTGCCAGCAGTTTTCGGGAAAACATTCAGTACTTC.

This clonotype was recorded many times. V usage is TRBV28 and J usage is TRBJ2-7; a weak D match, TRBD2 (5 bases). Trimming left V 2 bases short and J 6 bases short, with 20 bases between. Looked up from germline, CDR1 is MDHEN and CDR2 is SYDVKM. The CDR3 has 16 amino acids. The CDR3 DNA sequence: TGTGCCAGCAGTTTAGGACTCGGGATCCTATCAGGCGAGCAGTACTTC. This gives the protein CASSLGLGILSGEQYF.

This clonotype was detected only a few times. The CDR3 protein is CASSSSPGPGYTF. The CDR3 DNA reads as TGCGCCAGCAGCTCCAGCCCCGGGCCGGGCTACACCTTC. The gene calls are TRBV5-1 and TRBJ1-2; D not certain. V lost 3 bases to trimming and J lost 8 bases, with 14 bases between them. Germline V lookup: CDR1 SGHRS, CDR2 YFSETQ. The CDR3 sequence is 13 residues long.

The chain recombines TRBV7-3 with TRBJ2-2; a weak D match, TRBD1 (6 bases). The CDR3 length is 15 residues. Germline values: CDR1 SGHTA, CDR2 FQGTGA. The ends were cut back, 6 bases at V and 6 bases at J, with 17 bases in the middle. The CDR3 bases are TGTGCCAGCAGGACCGGGACAATCGACTCCGGGGAGCTGTTTTTT. Translating gives CASRTGTIDSGELFF.

This clonotype was counted only a few times. The chain is built from TRBV27 and TRBJ2-3; D gene unclear. With 3 bases removed from V and 2 bases from J, the gap between germline ends came to 9 bases. The CDR3 has 14 residues. The V gene's germline CDR1 is MNHEY and CDR2 SMNVEV (reference sequence). The CDR3 DNA sequence: TGTGCCAGCAGTTTTTCACCGAACACAGATACGCAGTATTTT. Its protein is CASSFSPNTDTQYF.

The rearrangement uses TRBV10-3 and TRBJ1-6, with unresolved D. CDR1 and CDR2 (germline): ENHRY, SYGVKD. This CDR3 is 13 amino acids long. V was trimmed by 0 bases and J by 10 bases, leaving 7 bases between them. The CDR3 sequence: CAISESGVSPLHF. The CDR3 DNA reads as TGTGCCATCAGTGAGTCCGGGGTCTCACCCCTCCACTTT.

A few counts support this clonotype. V is TRBV20-1 and J is TRBJ2-5; perhaps TRBD2 as D (6 bases). CDR3 length equals 15 residues. The V and J ends lost 3 bases and 2 bases respectively, with 16 bases between them. CDR1 is DFQATT and CDR2 is SNEGSKA in the germline V gene (reference sequence). CDR3 DNA: TGCAGTGCTAGTACCGTCTTGGGGAGGCAAGAGACCCAGTACTTC. Protein: CSASTVLGRQETQYF.

This clonotype was observed at least ten times. The chain joins TRBV3-1 to TRBJ2-7; D is undetermined. Germline V gene lookup returns CDR1 LGHDT and CDR2 YNNKEL (reference sequence). Trimming cost V 1 base and J 3 bases, with 7 bases left between them. The CDR3 is made up of 13 amino acids. CDR3 protein: CASSQGGFYEQYF. CDR3 nucleotides: TGTGCCAGCAGCCAAGGAGGCTTCTACGAGCAGTACTTC.

With respect to this clonotype: Possible read error: a much larger clone is one base away. The CDR3 reads CASSLGTGDGTVYF. The DNA of the CDR3 is TGTGCCAGCAGTTTAGGTACAGGGGACGGCACCGTATATTTT. The rearrangement uses TRBV27 and TRBJ1-3, with 7 bases aligning to TRBD1. The CDR3 contains 14 residues. CDR1 and CDR2 (germline): MNHEY, SMNVEV (reference sequence).